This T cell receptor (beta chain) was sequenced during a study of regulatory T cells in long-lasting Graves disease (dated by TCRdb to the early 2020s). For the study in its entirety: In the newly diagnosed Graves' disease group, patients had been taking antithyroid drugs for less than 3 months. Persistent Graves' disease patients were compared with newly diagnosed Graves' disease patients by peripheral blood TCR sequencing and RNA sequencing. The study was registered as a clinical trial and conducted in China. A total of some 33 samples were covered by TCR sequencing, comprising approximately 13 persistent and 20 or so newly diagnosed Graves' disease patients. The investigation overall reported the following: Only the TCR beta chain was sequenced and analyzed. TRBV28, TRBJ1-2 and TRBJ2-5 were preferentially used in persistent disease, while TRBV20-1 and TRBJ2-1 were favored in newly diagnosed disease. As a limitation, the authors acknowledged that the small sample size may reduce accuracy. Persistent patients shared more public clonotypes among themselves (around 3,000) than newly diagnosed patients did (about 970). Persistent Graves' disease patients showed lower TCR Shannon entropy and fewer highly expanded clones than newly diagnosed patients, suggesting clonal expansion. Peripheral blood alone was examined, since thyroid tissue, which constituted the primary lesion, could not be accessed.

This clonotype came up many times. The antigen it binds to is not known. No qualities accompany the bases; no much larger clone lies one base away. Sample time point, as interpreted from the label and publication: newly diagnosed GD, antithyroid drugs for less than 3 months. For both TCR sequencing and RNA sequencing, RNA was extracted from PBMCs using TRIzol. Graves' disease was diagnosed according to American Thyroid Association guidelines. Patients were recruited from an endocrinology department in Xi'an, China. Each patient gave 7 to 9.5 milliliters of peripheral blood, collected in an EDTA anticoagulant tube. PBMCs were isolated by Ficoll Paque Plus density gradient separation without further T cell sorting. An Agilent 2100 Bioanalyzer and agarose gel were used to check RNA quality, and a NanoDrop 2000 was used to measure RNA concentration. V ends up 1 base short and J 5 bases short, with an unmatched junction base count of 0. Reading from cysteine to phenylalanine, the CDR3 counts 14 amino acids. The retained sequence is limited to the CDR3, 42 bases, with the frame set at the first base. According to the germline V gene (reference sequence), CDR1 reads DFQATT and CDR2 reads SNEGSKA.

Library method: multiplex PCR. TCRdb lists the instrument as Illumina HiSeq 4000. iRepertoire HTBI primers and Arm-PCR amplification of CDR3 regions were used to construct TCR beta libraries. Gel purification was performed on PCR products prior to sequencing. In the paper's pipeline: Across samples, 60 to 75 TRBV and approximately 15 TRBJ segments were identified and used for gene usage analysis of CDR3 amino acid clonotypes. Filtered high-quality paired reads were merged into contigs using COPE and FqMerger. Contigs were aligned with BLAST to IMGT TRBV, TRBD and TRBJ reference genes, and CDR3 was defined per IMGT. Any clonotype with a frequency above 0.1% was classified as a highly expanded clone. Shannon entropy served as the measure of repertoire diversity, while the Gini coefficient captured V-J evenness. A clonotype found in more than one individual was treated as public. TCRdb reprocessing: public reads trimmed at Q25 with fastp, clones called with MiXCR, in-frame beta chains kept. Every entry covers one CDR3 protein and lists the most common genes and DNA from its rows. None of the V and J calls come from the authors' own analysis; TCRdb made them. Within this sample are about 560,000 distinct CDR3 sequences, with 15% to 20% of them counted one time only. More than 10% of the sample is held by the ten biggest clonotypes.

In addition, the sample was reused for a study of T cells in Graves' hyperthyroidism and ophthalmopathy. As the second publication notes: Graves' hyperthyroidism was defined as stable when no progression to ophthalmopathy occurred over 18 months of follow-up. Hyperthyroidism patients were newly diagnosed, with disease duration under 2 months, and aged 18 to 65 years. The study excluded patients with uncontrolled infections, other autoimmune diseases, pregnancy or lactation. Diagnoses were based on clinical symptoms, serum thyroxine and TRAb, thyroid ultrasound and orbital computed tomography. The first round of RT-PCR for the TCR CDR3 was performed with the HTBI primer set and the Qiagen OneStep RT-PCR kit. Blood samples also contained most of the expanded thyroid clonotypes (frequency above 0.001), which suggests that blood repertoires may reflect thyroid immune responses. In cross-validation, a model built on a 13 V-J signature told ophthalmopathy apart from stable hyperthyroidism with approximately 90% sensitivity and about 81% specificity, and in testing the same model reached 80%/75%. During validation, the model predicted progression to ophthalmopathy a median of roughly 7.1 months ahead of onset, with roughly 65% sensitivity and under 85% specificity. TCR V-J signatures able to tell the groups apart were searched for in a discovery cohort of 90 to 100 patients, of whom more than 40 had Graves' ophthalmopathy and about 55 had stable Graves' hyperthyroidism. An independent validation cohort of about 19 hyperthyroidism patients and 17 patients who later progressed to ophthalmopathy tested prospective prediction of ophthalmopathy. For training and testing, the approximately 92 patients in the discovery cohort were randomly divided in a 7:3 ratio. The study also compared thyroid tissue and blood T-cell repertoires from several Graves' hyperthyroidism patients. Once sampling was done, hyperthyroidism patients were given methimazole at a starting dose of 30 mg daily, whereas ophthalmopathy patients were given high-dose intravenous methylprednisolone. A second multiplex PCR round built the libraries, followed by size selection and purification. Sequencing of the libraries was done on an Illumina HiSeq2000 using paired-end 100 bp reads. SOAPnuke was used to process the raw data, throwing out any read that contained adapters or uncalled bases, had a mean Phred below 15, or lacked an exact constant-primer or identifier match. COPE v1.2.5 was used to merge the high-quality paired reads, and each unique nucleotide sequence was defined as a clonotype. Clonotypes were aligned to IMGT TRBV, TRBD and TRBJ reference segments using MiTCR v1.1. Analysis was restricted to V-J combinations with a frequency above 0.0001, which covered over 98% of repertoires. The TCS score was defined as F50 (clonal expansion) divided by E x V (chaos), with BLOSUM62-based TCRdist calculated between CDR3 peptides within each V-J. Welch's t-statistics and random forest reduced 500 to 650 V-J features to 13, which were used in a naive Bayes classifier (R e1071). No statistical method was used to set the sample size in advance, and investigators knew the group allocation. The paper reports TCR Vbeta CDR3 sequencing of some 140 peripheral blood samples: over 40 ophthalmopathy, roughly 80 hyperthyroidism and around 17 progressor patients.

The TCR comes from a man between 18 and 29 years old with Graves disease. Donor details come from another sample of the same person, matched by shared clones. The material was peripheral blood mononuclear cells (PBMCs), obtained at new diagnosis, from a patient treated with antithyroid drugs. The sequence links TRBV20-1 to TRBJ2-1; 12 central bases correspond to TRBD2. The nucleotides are TGCAGTGCTAGAGGGACTAGCGGGAACAATGAGCAGTTCTTC. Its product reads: CSARGTSGNNEQFF.